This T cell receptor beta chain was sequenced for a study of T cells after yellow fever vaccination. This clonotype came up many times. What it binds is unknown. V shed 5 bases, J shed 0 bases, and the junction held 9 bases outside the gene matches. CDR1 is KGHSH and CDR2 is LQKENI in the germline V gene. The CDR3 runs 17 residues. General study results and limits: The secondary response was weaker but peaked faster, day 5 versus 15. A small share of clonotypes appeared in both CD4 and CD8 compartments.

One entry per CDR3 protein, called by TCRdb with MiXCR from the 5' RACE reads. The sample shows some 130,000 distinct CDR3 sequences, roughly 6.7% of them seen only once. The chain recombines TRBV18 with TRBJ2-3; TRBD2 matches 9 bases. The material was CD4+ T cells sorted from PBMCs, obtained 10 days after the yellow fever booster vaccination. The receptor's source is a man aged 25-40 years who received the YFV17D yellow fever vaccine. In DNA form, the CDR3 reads TGTGCCAGCTCAAACCTACCGGGACTAGCCAGCACAGATACGCAGTATTTT. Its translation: CASSNLPGLASTDTQYF.